This TCR beta chain originates from a study of siplizumab effects on memory and regulatory T cells (dated by TCRdb to about 2019). The study in broad terms: The study examined how the anti-CD2 antibody siplizumab affects alloreactive T-cell subsets in allogeneic mixed lymphocyte reactions built from human PBMCs.

Overall results and qualifications from the work: For roughly 80-97% of proliferating CD4+ or CD8+ clones, no naive or memory phenotype could be assigned. The cumulative frequency of alloreactive sequences traceable to unstimulated CD4+ memory T cells was significantly reduced by siplizumab. No functional confirmation was obtained for the suppressive function of proliferating Tregs from siplizumab cultures. Because sequences at frequencies below about 10^-5 were poorly captured, only a minor fraction of alloreactive clones could be mapped back to unstimulated subsets. Among mappable alloreactive CD4+ clones, an average Treg-derived fraction of 68.8% was observed with siplizumab, compared with 25% to 30% in control reactions. Compared with memory T cells, unstimulated naive T cells appeared more diverse, and naive cells seemed to make a substantial contribution to the alloresponse.

The germline V end is reduced by 6 bases and the J end by 12 bases; junction bases left unmatched: 7. The CDR3 goes from the cysteine to the phenylalanine over 12 residues. Here the CDR3 DNA is all that survives: 36 bases in frame from base 1. The germline V gene (reference sequence) gives CDR1 as MNHNY and CDR2 as SVGAGI. Sorted unstimulated T cells and proliferating T cells recovered from mixed lymphocyte reactions underwent TCRbeta CDR3 sequencing. Fresh whole blood from around 11 HLA-typed healthy donors was used to isolate PBMCs. With regard to this clone: The specificity of this receptor is unknown. Within one base of it there is no much larger clone, and no base qualities were kept.

The library was made by the immunoSEQ multiplex PCR assay. About 10^5 TCR templates per sample were assayed by the deep sequencing platform. Genomic DNA extracted from sorted T cells was the material used for TCRbeta CDR3 sequencing. The original pipeline was this. The R programming language was used for clonal analysis of the TCRbeta CDR3 data. Alloreactive CD4+ and CD8+ clones were defined by comparing unstimulated samples with post-reaction CFSE-low samples. Regulatory or non-regulatory origin was assigned to alloreactive CD4+ clones by matching of sequences to sorted unstimulated Treg and non-Treg repertoires. The clones in this table, taken by TCRdb from immuneACCESS, are in-frame only. Not every clone is retained; where verified, under half of the shortfall comes from an unresolved V gene, and the cause of the rest is unknown. D and trimming come from the DNA, and the V and J calls and clone size come from that table. The sample table records roughly 60,000 clones; just over 90% of these occur just once. Less than 45% of the sample lies in the top ten.

The sequencing input was CD8+ T cells sorted from blood. This sequence uses TRBV6-6 and TRBJ1-4; 7 middle bases align to TRBD1. The sequence derives from a human donor in good health. The CDR3 in this case is CASRTTGHQLFF. The sequence in DNA is TGTGCCAGCAGAACGACAGGGCATCAACTGTTTTTT.